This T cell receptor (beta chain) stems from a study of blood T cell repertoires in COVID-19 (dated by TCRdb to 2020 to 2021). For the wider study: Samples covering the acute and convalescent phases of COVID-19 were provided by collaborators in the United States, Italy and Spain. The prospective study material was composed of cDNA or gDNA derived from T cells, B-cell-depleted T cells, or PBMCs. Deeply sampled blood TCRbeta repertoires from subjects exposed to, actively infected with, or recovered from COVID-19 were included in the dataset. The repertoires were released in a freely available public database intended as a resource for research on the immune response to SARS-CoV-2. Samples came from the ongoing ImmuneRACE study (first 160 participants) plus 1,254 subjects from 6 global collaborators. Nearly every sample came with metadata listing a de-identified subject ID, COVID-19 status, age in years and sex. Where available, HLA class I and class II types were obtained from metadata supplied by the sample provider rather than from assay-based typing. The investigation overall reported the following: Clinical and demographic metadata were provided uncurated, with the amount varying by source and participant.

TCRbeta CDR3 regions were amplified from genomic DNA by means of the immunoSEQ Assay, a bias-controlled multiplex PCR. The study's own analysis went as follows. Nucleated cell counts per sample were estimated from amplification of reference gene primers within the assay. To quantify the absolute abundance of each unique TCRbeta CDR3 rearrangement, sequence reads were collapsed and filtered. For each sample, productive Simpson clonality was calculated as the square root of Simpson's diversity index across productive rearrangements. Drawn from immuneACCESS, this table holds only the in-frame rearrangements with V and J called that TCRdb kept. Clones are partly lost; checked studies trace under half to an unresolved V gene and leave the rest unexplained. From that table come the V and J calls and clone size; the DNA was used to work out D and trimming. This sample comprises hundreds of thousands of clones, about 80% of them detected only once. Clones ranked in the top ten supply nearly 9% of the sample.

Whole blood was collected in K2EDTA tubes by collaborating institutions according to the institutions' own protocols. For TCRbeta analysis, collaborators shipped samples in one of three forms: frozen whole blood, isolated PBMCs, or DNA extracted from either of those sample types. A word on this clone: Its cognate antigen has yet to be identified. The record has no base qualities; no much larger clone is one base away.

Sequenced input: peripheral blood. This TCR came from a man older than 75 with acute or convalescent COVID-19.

CDR3 reads: CASSNRDRSRTGELFF. The sequence in DNA is TGTGCCAGTAGCAACCGGGACAGGTCGAGGACCGGGGAGCTGTTTTTT. Rearrangement joined TRBV19 to TRBJ2-2, with 8 central nucleotides matching TRBD1. The CDR1 and CDR2 encoded by the germline V gene (reference sequence) are LNHDA and SQIVND. Its CDR3 holds 16 amino acids, cysteine through phenylalanine. The sequence is cut down to CDR3 DNA, 48 bases in frame from base 1. V is trimmed back by 6 bases and J by 5 bases, and the junction contains 11 bases that no gene match accounts for.